These 15 T cell receptor beta chains were all obtained from the same sample, sequenced in a study of tumor-infiltrating lymphocytes in localized non-small cell lung cancer. Sequenced by immunoSEQ multiplex PCR; TCRdb stores in-frame clones only, minus some. In the table there are 9,500 to 15,000 clones, 60% to 85% of which are singletons. The sequenced material came from lung tumor tissue. The receptors derive from a human donor with non-small cell lung cancer.

This chain uses TRBV7-9 with TRBJ2-1; 7 bases fit TRBD1. This CDR3 has 11 amino acids. Unmatched junction bases numbered 3, after V lost 6 bases and J lost 10 bases. The V gene's germline CDR1 is SEHNR and CDR2 FQNEAQ (reference sequence). Written as DNA, the CDR3 is TGTGCCAGCAGTCGACAGGGCGAGCAGTTCTTC. This encodes CASSRQGEQFF.

The chain uses TRBV7-6 and TRBJ2-3; D possibly uses TRBD1 or TRBD2 (6 bases each). Trimming shortened V by 0 bases and J by 2 bases, and 12 bases separated the two germline ends. This CDR3 is built from 16 residues. Germline CDR1 and CDR2: SGHVS and FNYEAQ. This CDR3 reads CASSLAGGLNTDTQYF. The DNA of the CDR3 is TGTGCCAGCAGCTTAGCAGGGGGGCTTAACACAGATACGCAGTATTTT.

The rearrangement joins TRBV5-5 to TRBJ2-2; the match to TRBD2 covers 10 bases. J gave up 3 bases and V 0 bases, and 5 bases lay outside the gene matches. CDR3 length equals 17 residues. Germline V gene data show CDR1 as SGHKS and CDR2 as YYEKEE (reference sequence). The CDR3 region has the DNA TGTGCCAGCAGCTTGGGCCGTAGCGGGGGGTACACCGGGGAGCTGTTTTTT. It encodes CASSLGRSGGYTGELFF.

This clone has more than one count but fewer than ten. The CDR3 reads CASSLGYLSRNGYEQYF. The CDR3 coding sequence is TGTGCCAGCAGCTTAGGGTATCTGAGCCGTAACGGTTACGAGCAGTACTTC. The rearrangement joins TRBV11-2 to TRBJ2-7; D remains unclear. Trimming took off 1 base at V and 4 bases at J, with 20 bases between the two ends. Germline CDR1 SGHAT, CDR2 FQNNGV. This CDR3 is built from 17 residues.

This clone was counted a few times. The genes are TRBV9 and TRBJ2-5; TRBD1 matches 7 bases. With 4 bases clipped from V and 5 bases from J, the junction kept 5 bases outside the gene matches. Germline assignment: CDR1 SGDLS and CDR2 YYNGEE. The CDR3 is 13 amino acids. CDR3 coding DNA: TGTGCCAGCAGCAGGGACAGTAGGGAGACCCAGTACTTC. Translation: CASSRDSRETQYF.

The chain links TRBV19 to TRBJ1-1; 7 nucleotides line up with TRBD1. The ends lost 5 bases at V and 1 base at J; junction bases unmatched: 4. Germline V gene data show CDR1 as LNHDA and CDR2 as SQIVND (reference sequence). The CDR3 is made up of 14 amino acids. The CDR3 DNA reads TGTGCCAGTAGTCGGGACAGACAGAACACTGAAGCTTTCTTT. Residues: CASSRDRQNTEAFF.

The chain has TRBV7-8 and TRBJ1-2; D might be TRBD1 (6 bases). The CDR3 length is 13 residues. Germline V gene data show CDR1 as SGHVS and CDR2 as FQNEAQ. V dropped 4 bases and J dropped 6 bases, with 12 bases sitting between them. CDR3 amino acids: CASSSQGLDGYTF. Written as DNA, the CDR3 is TGTGCCAGCAGCTCACAGGGCTTAGATGGCTACACCTTC.

The V call is TRBV6-1, the J call TRBJ1-4; 9 bases match TRBD1. The V gene's germline CDR1 is MNHNS and CDR2 SASEGT. The CDR3 loop spans 15 amino acids. With 6 bases clipped from V and 5 bases from J, the junction kept 7 bases outside the gene matches. The DNA for the CDR3 is TGTGCCAGCAGCCCACAGGGGGCAGGAAATGAAAAACTGTTTTTT. It yields the protein CASSPQGAGNEKLFF.

This clone came up once. The chain carries TRBV2 and TRBJ2-1; tentatively, D is TRBD2 (6 bases). The CDR3 contains 15 residues. The germline V gene has CDR1 SNHLY and CDR2 FYNNEI. Trimming took 2 bases from V and 8 from J, leaving 16 bases between them. As DNA, the CDR3 is TGTGCCAGCAGTGAACTTGGGACTTCCCGCGATGAGCAGTTCTTC. It is translated as CASSELGTSRDEQFF.

The chain links TRBV7-9 to TRBJ1-2, with D uncertain. The germline V gene has CDR1 SEHNR and CDR2 FQNEAQ (reference sequence). This CDR3 contains 13 residues. The V end lost 2 bases, the J end lost 8 bases, and 12 bases lay between the germline ends. The CDR3 DNA reads TGTGCCAGCAGCTTAAGGGCAGAAGGGGGCTACACCTTC. Protein sequence: CASSLRAEGGYTF.

V and J are TRBV29-1 and TRBJ2-5; D ambiguous. The J call may be incorrect, as the DNA end agrees better with TRBJ2-7. Per the germline V gene, CDR1 is SQVTM and CDR2 is ANQGSEA. This CDR3 has 12 amino acids. The CDR3 spells CSVVSQAYEQYF. DNA for the CDR3: TGCAGCGTTGTATCCCAAGCCTACGAGCAGTACTTC.

The chain links TRBV29-1 to TRBJ2-1, with D possibly TRBD2 on 5 matching bases. Germline V gene data show CDR1 as SQVTM and CDR2 as ANQGSEA. This CDR3 has 13 residues. V lost 3 bases to trimming and J lost 8 bases, with 14 bases between them. DNA of the CDR3: TGCAGCGTTGACGGGATACTATGGGATGAGCAGTTCTTC. Residues: CSVDGILWDEQFF.

The rearrangement uses TRBV2 and TRBJ1-3; D gene ambiguous. Germline V gene data show CDR1 as SNHLY and CDR2 as FYNNEI. Trimming removed 4 bases at V and 3 bases at J, with 7 bases between. This CDR3 region has 13 residues. The CDR3 nucleotides are TGTGCCAGCAGTGTGTCGGTTGGAAACACCATATATTTT. It is translated as CASSVSVGNTIYF. Based on the CDR3 plus reference TRBV2 and TRBJ1-3, the full variable domain is EPEVTQTPSHQVTQMGQEVILRCVPISNHLYFYWYRQILGQKVEFLVSFYNNEISEKSEIFDDQFSVERPDGSNFTLKIRSTKLEDSAMYFCASSVSVGNTIYFGEGSWLTVV.

The rearrangement uses TRBV18 and TRBJ2-3; no definite D call. This CDR3 contains 15 residues. The V end lost 0 bases, the J end lost 4 bases, and 11 bases lay between the germline ends. CDR1 KGHSH and CDR2 LQKENI come from the germline V gene. The CDR3 sequence: CASSPPNLKADTQYF. The CDR3, as DNA: TGTGCCAGCTCACCACCGAATTTAAAGGCAGATACGCAGTATTTT.

The CDR3: CASSFGLANTGELFF. In nucleotides, the CDR3 is TGTGCCAGCAGCTTTGGACTAGCGAACACCGGGGAGCTGTTTTTT. The rearrangement joins TRBV7-2 to TRBJ2-2; 7 nucleotides match TRBD2. J gave up 0 bases and V 3 bases, and 1 base lay outside the gene matches. Per germline, CDR1 SGHTA and CDR2 FQGNSA. The CDR3 is 15 amino acids.